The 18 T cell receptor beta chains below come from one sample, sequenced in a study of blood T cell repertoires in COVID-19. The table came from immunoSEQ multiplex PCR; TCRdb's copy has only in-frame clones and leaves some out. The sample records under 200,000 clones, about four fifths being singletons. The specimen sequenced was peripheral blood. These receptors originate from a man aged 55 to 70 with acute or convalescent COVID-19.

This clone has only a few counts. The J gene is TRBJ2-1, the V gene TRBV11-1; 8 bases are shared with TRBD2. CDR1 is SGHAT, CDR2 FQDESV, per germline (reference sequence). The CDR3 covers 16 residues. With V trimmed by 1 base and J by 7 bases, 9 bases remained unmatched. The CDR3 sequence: CASSLVEAGAENEQFF. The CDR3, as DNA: TGTGCCAGCAGCTTAGTAGAAGCGGGAGCGGAGAATGAGCAGTTCTTC.

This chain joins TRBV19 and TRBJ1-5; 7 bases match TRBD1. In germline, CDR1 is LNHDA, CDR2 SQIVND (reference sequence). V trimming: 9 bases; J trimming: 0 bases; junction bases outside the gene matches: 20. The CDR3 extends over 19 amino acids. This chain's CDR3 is CASTFDRVKSINSNQPQHF. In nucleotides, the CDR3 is TGTGCCAGCACGTTCGACAGGGTAAAATCAATAAATAGCAATCAGCCCCAGCATTTT.

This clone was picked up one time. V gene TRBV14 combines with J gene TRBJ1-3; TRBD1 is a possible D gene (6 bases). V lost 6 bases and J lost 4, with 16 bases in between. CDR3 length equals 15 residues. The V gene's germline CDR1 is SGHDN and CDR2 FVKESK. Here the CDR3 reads CASSPTGLLGNTIYF. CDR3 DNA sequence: TGTGCCAGCAGTCCCACAGGGCTCCTGGGAAACACCATATATTTT.

The CDR3 protein is CASSLTTGSVSGNTIYF. In DNA form, the CDR3 reads TGTGCCAGCTCGCTCACGACAGGGTCAGTTTCTGGAAACACCATATATTTT. This chain connects TRBV18 to TRBJ1-3; 7 bases line up with TRBD1. The CDR3 covers 17 residues. V dropped 6 bases and J dropped 1; count of bases not matched to a gene: 12. Germline CDR1 and CDR2: KGHSH and LQKENI.

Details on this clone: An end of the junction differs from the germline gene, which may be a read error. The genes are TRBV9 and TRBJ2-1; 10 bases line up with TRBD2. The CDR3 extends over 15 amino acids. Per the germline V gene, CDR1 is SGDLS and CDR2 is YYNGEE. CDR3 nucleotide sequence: TGTGCCGGCAGCCCGGGGACTAGCGCTTACAATGAGCAGTTCTTC. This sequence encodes CAGSPGTSAYNEQFF. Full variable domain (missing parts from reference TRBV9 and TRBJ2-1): DSGVTQTPKHLITATGQRVTLRCSPRSGDLSVYWYQQSLDQGLQFLIQYYNGEERAKGNILERFSAQQFPDLHSELNLSSLELGDSALYFCAGSPGTSAYNEQFFGPGTRLTVL.

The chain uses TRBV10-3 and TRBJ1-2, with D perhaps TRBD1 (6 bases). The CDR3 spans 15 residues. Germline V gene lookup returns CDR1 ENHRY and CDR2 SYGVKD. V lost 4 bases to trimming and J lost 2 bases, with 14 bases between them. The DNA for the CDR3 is TGTGCCATCAGTGGGAAGGACGGACAGAACTATGGCTACACCTTC. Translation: CAISGKDGQNYGYTF.

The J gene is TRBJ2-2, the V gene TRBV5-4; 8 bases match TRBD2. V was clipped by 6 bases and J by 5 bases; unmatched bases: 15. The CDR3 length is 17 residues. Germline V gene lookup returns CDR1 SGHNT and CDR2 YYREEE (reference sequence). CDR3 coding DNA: TGTGCCAGCACCCCGGGGGTATCGGGAGGGACGACCGGGGAGCTGTTTTTT. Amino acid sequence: CASTPGVSGGTTGELFF. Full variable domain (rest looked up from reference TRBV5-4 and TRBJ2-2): ETGVTQSPTHLIKTRGQQVTLRCSSQSGHNTVSWYQQALGQGPQFIFQYYREEENGRGNFPPRFSGLQFPNYSSELNVNALELDDSALYLCASTPGVSGGTTGELFFGEGSRLTVL.

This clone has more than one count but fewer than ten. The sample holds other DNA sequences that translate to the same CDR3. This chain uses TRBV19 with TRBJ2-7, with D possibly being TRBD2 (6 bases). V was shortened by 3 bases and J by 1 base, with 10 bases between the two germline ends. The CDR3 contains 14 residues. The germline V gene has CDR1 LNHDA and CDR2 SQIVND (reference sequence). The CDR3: CASSIGGGSYEQYF. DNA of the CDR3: TGTGCCAGTAGTATCGGGGGAGGATCCTACGAGCAGTACTTC.

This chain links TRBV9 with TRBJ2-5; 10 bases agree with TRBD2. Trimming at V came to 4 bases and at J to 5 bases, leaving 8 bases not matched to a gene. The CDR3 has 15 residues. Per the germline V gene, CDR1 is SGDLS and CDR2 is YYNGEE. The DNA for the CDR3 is TGTGCCAGCAGCCCCCGACTAGCGGGTAAGGAGACCCAGTACTTC. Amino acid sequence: CASSPRLAGKETQYF.

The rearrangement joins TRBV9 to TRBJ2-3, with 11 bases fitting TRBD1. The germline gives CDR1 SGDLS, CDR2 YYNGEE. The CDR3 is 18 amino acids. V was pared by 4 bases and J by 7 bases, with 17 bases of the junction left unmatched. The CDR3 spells CASSFPYKEGQGVNTQYF. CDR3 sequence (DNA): TGTGCCAGCAGCTTCCCTTACAAAGAGGGACAGGGGGTGAATACGCAGTATTTT. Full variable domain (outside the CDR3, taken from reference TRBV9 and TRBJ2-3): DSGVTQTPKHLITATGQRVTLRCSPRSGDLSVYWYQQSLDQGLQFLIQYYNGEERAKGNILERFSAQQFPDLHSELNLSSLELGDSALYFCASSFPYKEGQGVNTQYFGPGTRLTVL.

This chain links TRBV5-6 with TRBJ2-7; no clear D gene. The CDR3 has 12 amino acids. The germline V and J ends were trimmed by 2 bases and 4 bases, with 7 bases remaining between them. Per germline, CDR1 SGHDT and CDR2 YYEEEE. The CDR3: CASSFPPYEQYF. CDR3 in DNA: TGTGCCAGCAGCTTCCCCCCTTACGAGCAGTACTTC.

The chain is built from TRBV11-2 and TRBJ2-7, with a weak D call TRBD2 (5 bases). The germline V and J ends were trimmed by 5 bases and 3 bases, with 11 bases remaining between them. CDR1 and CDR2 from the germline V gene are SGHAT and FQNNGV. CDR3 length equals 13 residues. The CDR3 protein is CASSLRLNYEQYF. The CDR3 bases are TGTGCCAGCAGCCTAAGACTAAACTACGAGCAGTACTTC.

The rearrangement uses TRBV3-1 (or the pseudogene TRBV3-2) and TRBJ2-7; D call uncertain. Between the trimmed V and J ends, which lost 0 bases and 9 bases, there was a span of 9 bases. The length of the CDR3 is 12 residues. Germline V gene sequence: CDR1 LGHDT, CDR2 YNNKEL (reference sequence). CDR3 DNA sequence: TGTGCCAGCAGCCAAGATCGGCAGGCGCAGTACTTC. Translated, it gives CASSQDRQAQYF.

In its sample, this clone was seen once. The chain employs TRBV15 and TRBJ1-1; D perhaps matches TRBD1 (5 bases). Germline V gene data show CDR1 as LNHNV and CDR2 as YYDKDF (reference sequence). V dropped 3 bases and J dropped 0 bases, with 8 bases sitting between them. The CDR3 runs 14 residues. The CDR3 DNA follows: TGTGCCACCAGCAGCAGGGCCCTGAACACTGAAGCTTTCTTT. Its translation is CATSSRALNTEAFF.

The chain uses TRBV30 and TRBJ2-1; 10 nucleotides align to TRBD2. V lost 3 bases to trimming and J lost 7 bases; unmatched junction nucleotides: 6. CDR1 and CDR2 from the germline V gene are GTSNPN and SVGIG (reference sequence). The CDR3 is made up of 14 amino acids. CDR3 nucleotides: TGTGCCTGGAGATCTAGCGGGAGTTTGAATGAGCAGTTCTTC. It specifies CAWRSSGSLNEQFF.

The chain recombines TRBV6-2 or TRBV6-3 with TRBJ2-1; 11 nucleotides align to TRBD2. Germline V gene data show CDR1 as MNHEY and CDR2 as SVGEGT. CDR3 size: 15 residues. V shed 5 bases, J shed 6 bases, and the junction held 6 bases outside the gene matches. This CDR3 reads CASSHTSGRGNEQFF. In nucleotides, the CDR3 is TGTGCCAGCAGTCATACTAGCGGGAGAGGCAATGAGCAGTTCTTC.

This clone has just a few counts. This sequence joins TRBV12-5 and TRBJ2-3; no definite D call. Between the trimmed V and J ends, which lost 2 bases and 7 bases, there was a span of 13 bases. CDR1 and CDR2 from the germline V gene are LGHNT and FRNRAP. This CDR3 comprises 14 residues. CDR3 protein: CASGLTILENTQYF. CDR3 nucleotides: TGTGCTAGTGGTTTGACCATCCTAGAGAATACGCAGTATTTT.

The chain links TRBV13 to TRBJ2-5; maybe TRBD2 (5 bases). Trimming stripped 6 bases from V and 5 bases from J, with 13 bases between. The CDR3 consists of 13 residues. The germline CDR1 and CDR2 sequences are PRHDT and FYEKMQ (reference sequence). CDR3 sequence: CASRARRGETQYF. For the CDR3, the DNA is TGTGCCAGCAGGGCAAGGAGAGGGGAGACCCAGTACTTC.